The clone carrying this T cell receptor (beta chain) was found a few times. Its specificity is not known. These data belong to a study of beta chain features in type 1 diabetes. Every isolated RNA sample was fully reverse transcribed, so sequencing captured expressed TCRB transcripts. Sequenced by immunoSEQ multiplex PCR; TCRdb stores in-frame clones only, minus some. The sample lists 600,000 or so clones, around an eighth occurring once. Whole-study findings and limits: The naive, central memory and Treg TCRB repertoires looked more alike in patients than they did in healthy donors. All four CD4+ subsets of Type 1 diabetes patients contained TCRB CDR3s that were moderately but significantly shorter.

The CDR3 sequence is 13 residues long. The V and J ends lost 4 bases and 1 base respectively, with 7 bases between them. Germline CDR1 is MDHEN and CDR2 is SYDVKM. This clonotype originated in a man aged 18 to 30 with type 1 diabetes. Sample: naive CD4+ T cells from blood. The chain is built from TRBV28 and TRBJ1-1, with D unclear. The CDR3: CASSSSENTEAFF. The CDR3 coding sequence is TGTGCCAGCAGTTCAAGTGAGAACACTGAAGCTTTCTTT. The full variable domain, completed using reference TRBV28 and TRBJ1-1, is DVKVTQSSRYLVKRTGEKVFLECVQDMDHENMFWYRQDPGLGLRLIYFSYDVKMKEKGDIPEGYSVSREKKERFSLILESASTNQTSMYLCASSSSENTEAFFGQGTRLTVV.